The clone carrying this T cell receptor beta chain was detected many times. Its antigen is not known. The repertoire was sequenced with immunoSEQ multiplex PCR; TCRdb's copy has only in-frame clones and lacks some. The table includes some 110,000 clones, about 89% detected once. This specimen comes from a study of T cell responses to AZD1222 COVID-19 vaccine. Germline V gives CDR1 LGHDT, CDR2 YNNKEL (reference sequence). This CDR3 spans 16 amino acids. J gave up 8 bases and V 1 base, and 13 bases lay outside the gene matches. General observations from the study: Vaccine-associated CD4 TCRs ranged over spike, dominating at 160-218 and 743-854. The study identified only six AZD1222 recipients as seropositive at baseline. Close to half of all spike-specific TCRs reportedly target regions of the variants that are unmutated.

The rearrangement links TRBV3-1 (or the pseudogene TRBV3-2) to TRBJ2-7, with 8 bases lining up with TRBD2. The sequencing used peripheral blood, collected on day 0 of AZD1222 vaccination. The receptor was derived from an adult in good health. The CDR3 loop is CASSQVASGGFSKQYF. CDR3 bases: TGTGCCAGCAGCCAAGTAGCAAGCGGGGGATTTTCCAAGCAGTACTTC.